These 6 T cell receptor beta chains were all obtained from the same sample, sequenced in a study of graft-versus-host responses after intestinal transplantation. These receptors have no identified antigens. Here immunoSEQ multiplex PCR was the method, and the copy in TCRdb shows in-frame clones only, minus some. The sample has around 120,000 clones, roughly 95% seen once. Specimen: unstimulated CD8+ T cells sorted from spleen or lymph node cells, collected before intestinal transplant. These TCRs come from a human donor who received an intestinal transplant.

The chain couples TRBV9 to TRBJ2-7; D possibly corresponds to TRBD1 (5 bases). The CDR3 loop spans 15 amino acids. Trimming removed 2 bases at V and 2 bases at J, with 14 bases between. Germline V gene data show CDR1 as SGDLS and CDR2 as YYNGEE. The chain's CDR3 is CASSVGQGATYEQYF. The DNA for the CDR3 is TGTGCCAGCAGCGTCGGTCAGGGCGCAACCTACGAGCAGTACTTC.

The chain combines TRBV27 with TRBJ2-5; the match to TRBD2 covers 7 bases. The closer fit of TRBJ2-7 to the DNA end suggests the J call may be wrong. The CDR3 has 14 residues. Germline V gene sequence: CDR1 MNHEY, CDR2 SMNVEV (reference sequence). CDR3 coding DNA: TGTGCCAGCACCCAGGGCGGGAGTCACTACGAGCAGTACTTC. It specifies CASTQGGSHYEQYF.

The CDR3 protein is CASRTGLYEQYF. The CDR3 nucleotides are TGTGCCAGCAGGACTGGTCTCTACGAGCAGTACTTC. The rearrangement uses TRBV27 and TRBJ2-7; D unresolved. The CDR3 covers 12 residues. Germline V CDR1 and CDR2: MNHEY, SMNVEV (reference sequence). The V and J ends lost 6 bases and 3 bases respectively, with 9 bases between them.

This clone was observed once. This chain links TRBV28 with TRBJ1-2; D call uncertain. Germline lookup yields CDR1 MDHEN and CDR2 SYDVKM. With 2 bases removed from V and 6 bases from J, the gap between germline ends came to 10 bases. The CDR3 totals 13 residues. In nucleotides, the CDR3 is TGTGCCAGCAGTTTACGGTCAGTCGATGGCTACACCTTC. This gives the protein CASSLRSVDGYTF.

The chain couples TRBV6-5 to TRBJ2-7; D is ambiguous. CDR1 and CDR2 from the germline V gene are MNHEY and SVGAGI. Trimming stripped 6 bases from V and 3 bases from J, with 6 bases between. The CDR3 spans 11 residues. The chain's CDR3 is CASRQSYEQYF. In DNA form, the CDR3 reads TGTGCCAGCAGACAAAGCTACGAGCAGTACTTC.

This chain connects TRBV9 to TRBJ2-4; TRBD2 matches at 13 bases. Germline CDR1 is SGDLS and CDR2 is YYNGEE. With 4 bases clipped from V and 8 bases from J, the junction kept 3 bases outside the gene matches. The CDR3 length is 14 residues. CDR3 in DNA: TGTGCCAGCAGCACTAGCGGGAGGGGAGACATTCAGTACTTC. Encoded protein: CASSTSGRGDIQYF.